The 14 T cell receptor beta chains presented below share a single source sample, sequenced in a study of T cell changes during pregnancy in multiple sclerosis. The data were produced by immunoSEQ multiplex PCR, yet TCRdb's version contains in-frame clones alone and is incomplete. The sample lists over 35,000 clones; about 89% were seen once. Sample: CD4+ T cells from peripheral blood mononuclear cells, taken in the first trimester of pregnancy. Receptors were obtained from a female donor with multiple sclerosis, enrolled in a pregnancy study.

A single count supports this clone. The chain has TRBV30 and TRBJ1-1; D not certain. The CDR3 runs to 14 residues. Per germline, CDR1 GTSNPN and CDR2 SVGIG (reference sequence). The V gene lost 4 bases and the J gene lost 5 bases, with 17 bases spanning the gap. CDR3 in DNA: TGTGCCTGGACCTTTATCGGGAGAAGGACTGAAGCTTTCTTT. Amino acid sequence: CAWTFIGRRTEAFF.

In DNA, the CDR3 is TGTGCCAGCAGCGTATTTGGCTCAAGCTCCTACGAGCAGTACTTC. Amino acid sequence: CASSVFGSSSYEQYF. This chain links TRBV9 with TRBJ2-7, with unresolved D. Germline V gene lookup returns CDR1 SGDLS and CDR2 YYNGEE. Trimming shortened V by 1 base and J by 0 bases, and 11 bases separated the two germline ends. The CDR3 is made up of 15 amino acids.

The CDR3 spells CASSLVLAGPDTQYF. The CDR3 DNA reads as TGTGCCAGCAGCTTGGTTCTAGCGGGTCCAGATACGCAGTATTTT. The rearrangement uses TRBV5-8 and TRBJ2-3, with 8 bases lining up with TRBD2. V was clipped by 0 bases and J by 4 bases; unmatched bases: 4. The CDR3 runs to 15 residues. CDR1 is SGHTS, CDR2 YDEGEE, per germline.

The CDR3 coding sequence is TGTGCCAGCAGCGCCCTCAGAGGAACAGGGGGAAACACCATATATTTT. Translating it yields CASSALRGTGGNTIYF. J is TRBJ1-3 and V is TRBV9, with D maybe TRBD1 (6 bases). CDR1 and CDR2 (germline): SGDLS, YYNGEE. Trimming left V 3 bases short and J 4 bases short, with 17 bases between. The CDR3 sequence is 16 residues long.

The chain employs TRBV7-9 and TRBJ2-3; 8 bases match TRBD2. The CDR3 consists of 15 residues. The V gene's germline CDR1 is SEHNR and CDR2 FQNEAQ (reference sequence). V was pared by 5 bases and J by 2 bases, with 6 bases of the junction left unmatched. The CDR3 loop is CASSATSGATDTQYF. DNA of the CDR3: TGTGCCAGCAGCGCAACTAGCGGCGCCACAGATACGCAGTATTTT.

This chain joins TRBV5-1 and TRBJ1-1; no definite D call. The V end was cut by 7 bases, the J end by 3 bases, with 16 bases between. Germline CDR1 is SGHRS and CDR2 is YFSETQ. This CDR3 region has 14 residues. CDR3 nucleotides: TGCGCCAGCGCCTGGGCGGGTCCCCACACTGAAGCTTTCTTT. This codes for CASAWAGPHTEAFF.

In its sample, this clone ranks as medium-sized. This sequence joins TRBV11-2 and TRBJ1-3; D call uncertain. This CDR3 is 14 amino acids long. Per the germline V gene, CDR1 is SGHAT and CDR2 is FQNNGV. Trimming left V 4 bases short and J 0 bases short, with 7 bases between. As DNA, the CDR3 is TGTGCCAGCAGCTCCGTTCTCTCTGGAAACACCATATATTTT. Its protein is CASSSVLSGNTIYF.

The chain joins TRBV29-1 to TRBJ1-2, with 10 bases aligning to TRBD1. Germline CDR1 and CDR2: SQVTM and ANQGSEA. V was clipped by 5 bases and J by 4 bases; unmatched bases: 4. The CDR3 length is 13 residues. The CDR3 DNA reads TGCAGCGTTCCGGGACAGGGGACCTATGGCTACACCTTC. Its translation: CSVPGQGTYGYTF.

This chain uses TRBV6-4 with TRBJ1-5, with D unresolved. V lost 7 bases and J 4 bases, leaving 17 bases between the germline ends. CDR3 length equals 15 residues. The germline CDR1 and CDR2 sequences are MRHNA and SNTAGT. The CDR3 DNA follows: TGTGCCAGCACGCCGAGTAACAGAAGGAATCAGCCCCAGCATTTT. Translation: CASTPSNRRNQPQHF.

The J gene is TRBJ2-5, the V gene TRBV19, with 7 bases that match TRBD2. Germline V CDR1 and CDR2: LNHDA, SQIVND (reference sequence). This CDR3 spans 16 amino acids. V gave up 2 bases and J gave up 5 bases; unmatched junction bases: 11. The CDR3 DNA reads TGTGCCAGTAGTATACAGGGACTAAACGTCTTGGAGACCCAGTACTTC. Translated: CASSIQGLNVLETQYF.

This clone is a singleton in its sample. The chain joins TRBV6-1 to TRBJ2-4; D perhaps matches TRBD2 (5 bases). This CDR3 comprises 15 residues. Germline V gene lookup returns CDR1 MNHNS and CDR2 SASEGT. The V end was cut by 2 bases, the J end by 7 bases, with 15 bases between. The CDR3 loop is CASSELAGVANIQYF. As DNA, the CDR3 is TGTGCCAGCAGTGAATTGGCCGGGGTAGCGAACATTCAGTACTTC.

The rearrangement uses TRBV30 and TRBJ1-5; D ambiguous. V lost 3 bases to trimming and J lost 4 bases, with 13 bases between them. CDR1 is GTSNPN, CDR2 SVGIG, per germline (reference sequence). The length of the CDR3 is 14 residues. Written as DNA, the CDR3 is TGTGCCTGGAGCCTAGGACTGGTGAATCAGCCCCAGCATTTT. This codes for CAWSLGLVNQPQHF.

The rearrangement joins TRBV5-6 to TRBJ1-6, with a possible D match to TRBD1 (5 bases). Germline V lookup: CDR1 SGHDT, CDR2 YYEEEE. This CDR3 spans 13 amino acids. V dropped 0 bases and J dropped 14 bases, with 12 bases sitting between them. DNA of the CDR3: TGTGCCAGCAGCTTGGCGACCGGGGGATCCCTCCACTTT. Translated, it gives CASSLATGGSLHF.

V is TRBV5-1 and J is TRBJ1-1; a possible D gene is TRBD1 (6 bases). CDR3 length: 14 residues. Germline-derived CDR1 and CDR2 are SGHRS and YFSETQ. The V and J ends lost 7 bases and 0 bases respectively, with 13 bases between them. CDR3 amino acids: CASASGVLNTEAFF. The CDR3 bases are TGCGCCAGCGCATCAGGGGTGTTGAACACTGAAGCTTTCTTT.